Presented here are 6 T cell receptor beta chains from one specimen sequenced in a study of CD8 T cells in ankylosing spondylitis. Via MiXCR, TCRdb re-called the 5' RACE reads, giving one row per CDR3 protein. The sample consists of approximately 140,000 distinct CDR3 sequences, approximately 44% of them appearing once. Sequencing used synovial fluid, either unsorted or a sorted T cell fraction (not recorded which). The receptor source for this set is a male donor with ankylosing spondylitis.

The chain joins TRBV4-2 to TRBJ2-1; 9 bases are a match to TRBD2. CDR3 length equals 16 residues. Trimming removed 5 bases from V and 0 bases from J; junction bases left unmatched: 5. Germline V lookup: CDR1 LGHNA, CDR2 YNFKEQ. CDR3 in DNA: TGTGCCAGCAGCTCTGGACTAGCGCCCTCCTACAATGAGCAGTTCTTC. Translated: CASSSGLAPSYNEQFF.

The CDR3 region is CASSPGTYYEQYF. Here the CDR3 DNA reads TGTGCCAGCAGCCCCGGGACATACTACGAGCAGTACTTC. The chain uses TRBV7-6 and TRBJ2-7; TRBD1 might be the D (6 bases). CDR3 length: 13 residues. Trimming took off 5 bases at V and 3 bases at J, with 11 bases between the two ends. Looked up from germline, CDR1 is SGHVS and CDR2 is FNYEAQ.

The genes are TRBV5-1 and TRBJ2-1; 9 bases agree with TRBD2. This CDR3 is built from 15 residues. Germline loops: CDR1 SGHRS, CDR2 YFSETQ. V was pared by 2 bases and J by 8 bases, with 8 bases of the junction left unmatched. DNA of the CDR3: TGCGCCAGCAGCTTATATAGCGGGAGAAACCATGAGCAGTTCTTC. This gives the protein CASSLYSGRNHEQFF. The variable domain in full, with the rest retrieved from reference TRBV5-1 and TRBJ2-1, is KAGVTQTPRYLIKTRGQQVTLSCSPISGHRSVSWYQQTPGQGLQFLFEYFSETQRNKGNFPGRFSGRQFSNSRSEMNVSTLELGDSALYLCASSLYSGRNHEQFFGPGTRLTVL.

This clonotype was counted a few times. The V and J genes are TRBV7-6 and TRBJ2-1, with D unclear. The germline CDR1 and CDR2 sequences are SGHVS and FNYEAQ. Trimming left V 1 base short and J 16 bases short, with 17 bases between. The CDR3 is made up of 13 amino acids. Here the CDR3 reads CASSLVRGAVNFF. CDR3 DNA sequence: TGTGCCAGCAGCTTAGTTCGCGGAGCCGTCAATTTCTTC.

The chain links TRBV10-3 to TRBJ1-2; the D gene is possibly TRBD1 (5 bases). V was cut by 0 bases and J by 8 bases, with 16 bases left in between. The germline gives CDR1 ENHRY, CDR2 SYGVKD. This CDR3 is 15 amino acids long. CDR3 residues: CAISESRSQARGYTF. CDR3 in DNA: TGTGCCATCAGTGAGTCGAGGTCACAGGCTCGAGGCTACACCTTC.

The rearrangement joins TRBV29-1 to TRBJ1-1; D gene ambiguous. The CDR3 sequence is 11 residues long. Per the germline V gene, CDR1 is SQVTM and CDR2 is ANQGSEA. The V end was cut by 6 bases, the J end by 1 base, with 6 bases between. CDR3 amino acids: CSVSENTEAFF. The DNA for the CDR3 is TGCAGCGTGTCCGAGAACACTGAAGCTTTCTTT.